Listed below are T cell receptor beta chains from one sample, sequenced in a study of T cell changes during pregnancy in multiple sclerosis. Measured with immunoSEQ multiplex PCR; TCRdb has only the in-frame clones, and not every one. The table lists 25,000 to 35,000 clones, about 86% of them singletons. The source was CD4+ T cells from peripheral blood mononuclear cells, collected in the first trimester of pregnancy. The receptor set was obtained from a female donor in good health, enrolled as a control in a pregnancy study. Both conserved end residues are part of each CDR3. Fields, in order: V gene, J gene, clone size, D gene, CDR3 protein, CDR3 DNA. The D gene is left open where the match is weak. Size tells how often a clone was seen (once, few, many) or the class of an expanded clone, and some rows leave it out.

>TRBV11-3|TRBJ2-7|once|-
CASSPPGVAGPSYEQYF
TGTGCCAGCAGCCCCCCCGGGGTAGCCGGTCCCTCCTACGAGCAGTACTTC
>TRBV6-1|TRBJ2-3|once|TRBD1
CASTGGQGRGDTQYF
TGTGCCAGCACCGGGGGACAGGGGAGGGGAGATACGCAGTATTTT
>TRBV7-2|TRBJ1-2|-|-
CASSLEGRGGDYGYTF
TGTGCCAGCAGCTTAGAGGGCAGGGGCGGAGACTATGGCTACACCTTC
>TRBV5-1|TRBJ1-2|-|TRBD1
CASSAAGGEYGYTF
TGCGCCAGCAGCGCCGCAGGGGGCGAGTATGGCTACACCTTC
>TRBV19|TRBJ1-4|-|-
CASSTDRSNEKLFF
TGTGCCAGTAGTACCGACAGGTCTAATGAAAAACTGTTTTTT
>TRBV27|TRBJ2-7|-|TRBD2
CASRKAGGSGGASEQYF
TGTGCCAGCAGAAAAGCGGGGGGAAGCGGGGGGGCCTCCGAGCAGTACTTC
>TRBV6-5|TRBJ1-4|-|-
CASSYSQGNEKLFF
TGTGCCAGCAGTTACTCGCAGGGTAATGAAAAACTGTTTTTT
>TRBV7-7|TRBJ2-5|-|TRBD1
CASSRDRGETQYF
TGTGCTAGCAGCCGGGACAGGGGAGAGACCCAGTACTTC
>TRBV11-3|TRBJ1-2|-|-
CASSFMGGNGYTF
TGTGCCAGCAGCTTTATGGGGGGGAATGGCTACACCTTC
>TRBV30|TRBJ1-2|-|TRBD1
CAWGRGFQSSYTF
TGTGCCTGGGGCAGGGGGTTTCAATCAAGCTACACCTTC
>TRBV27|TRBJ1-1|-|-
CASSFLTVGAEAFF
TGTGCCAGCAGTTTCTTGACCGTGGGAGCTGAAGCTTTCTTT
>TRBV6-1|TRBJ2-1|-|TRBD2
CASSPLAGNEQFF
TGTGCCAGCAGTCCCCTAGCGGGGAATGAGCAGTTCTTC
>TRBV7-3|TRBJ1-2|-|TRBD1
CASSLSTGNYGYTF
TGTGCCAGCAGCTTATCGACAGGGAATTATGGCTACACCTTC
>TRBV19|TRBJ1-3|-|-
CASRGAGNTIYF
TGTGCCAGCAGGGGTGCTGGAAACACCATATATTTT
>TRBV10-3|TRBJ1-2|-|-
CAISESIKGGAYGYTF
TGTGCCATCAGTGAGTCAATAAAGGGGGGGGCCTATGGCTACACCTTC
>TRBV6-5|TRBJ1-5|-|-
CASSTGYNQPQHF
TGTGCCAGCAGCACAGGGTACAATCAGCCCCAGCATTTT
>TRBV28|TRBJ1-1|-|TRBD1
CASSPGITGEFEAFF
TGTGCCAGCAGCCCAGGAATAACAGGGGAATTTGAAGCTTTCTTT
>TRBV9|TRBJ2-1|-|TRBD2
CASSYSLTGGVYNEQFF
TGTGCCAGCAGCTACTCTCTAACGGGGGGGGTATACAATGAGCAGTTCTTC
>TRBV7-9|TRBJ2-3|-|-
CASSLKLRLTDTQYF
TGTGCCAGCAGCTTAAAGTTGCGGTTGACAGATACGCAGTATTTT
>TRBV27|TRBJ1-6|-|-
CASSFWSNSPLHF
TGTGCCAGCAGTTTTTGGAGTAATTCACCCCTCCACTTT
>TRBV19|TRBJ1-6|-|TRBD1
CASREETGAGSPLHF
TGTGCCAGCCGAGAGGAGACAGGGGCGGGTTCACCCCTCCACTTT
>TRBV19|TRBJ1-2|-|TRBD1
CASSIVQGAGGYTF
TGTGCCAGTAGTATAGTGCAGGGGGCTGGCGGCTACACCTTC